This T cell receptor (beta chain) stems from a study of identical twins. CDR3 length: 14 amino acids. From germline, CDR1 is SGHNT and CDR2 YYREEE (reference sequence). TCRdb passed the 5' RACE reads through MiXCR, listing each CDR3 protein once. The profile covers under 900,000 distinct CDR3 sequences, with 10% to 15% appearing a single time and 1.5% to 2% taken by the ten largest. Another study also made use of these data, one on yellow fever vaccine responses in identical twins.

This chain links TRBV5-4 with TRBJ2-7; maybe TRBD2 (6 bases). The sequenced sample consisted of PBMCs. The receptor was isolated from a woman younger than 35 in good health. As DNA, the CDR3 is TGTGCCGGCAGCTCGGGAGTCTCCGCTTACGAGCAGTACGTC. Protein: CAGSSGVSAYEQYV.